The TCR beta chain described here comes from a study of Graves' ophthalmopathy and Graves' hyperthyroidism. Study findings and constraints: This model predicted ophthalmopathy progression (sensitivity around 71%, specificity around 72%).

In regard to this clonotype: The antigen remains undetermined.

Using RNA transcripts, the TCR beta CDR3 regions were amplified. The first round was an RT-PCR with HTBI primers, and the second round was a multiplex PCR. TCRdb redid the calling of the multiplex PCR reads with MiXCR, one entry per CDR3 protein. Altogether over a million distinct CDR3 sequences are present, roughly two fifths being singletons, with the ten largest covering 11%. The V gene's germline CDR1 is SGHDN and CDR2 FVKESK. This CDR3 is built from 15 residues. Germline trimming cut 8 bases from V and 2 bases from J; bases unmatched to any gene: 7. The specimen sequenced was peripheral blood or thyroid tissue (not recorded which). The chain uses TRBV14 and TRBJ2-1; 9 nucleotides line up with TRBD2. The sequence derives from an adult man with Graves' hyperthyroidism. CDR3 in amino acids: CASSGTSFTYNEQFF. The DNA of the CDR3 is TGTGCCAGCTCCGGGACTAGCTTCACCTACAATGAGCAGTTCTTC.